This TCR beta chain was profiled in a study of T cells in Graves' hyperthyroidism and ophthalmopathy. Study findings and constraints: Ophthalmopathy was separated from stable hyperthyroidism by a 13 V-J model. Also found in blood were most expanded thyroid clonotypes above 0.001.

The diagnoses drew upon clinical symptoms, serum thyroxine and TRAb, thyroid ultrasound and orbital computed tomography. This clonotype was picked up many times. Its cognate antigen is unknown. Amplification targeted TCR beta CDR3 regions from RNA transcripts. HTBI primers drove first-round RT-PCR of the TCR CDR3. TCRdb re-called the multiplex PCR reads with MiXCR, one entry per CDR3 protein. The sample carries around 190,000 distinct CDR3 sequences, over 15% recorded once. The source of this sequence is a woman aged 45 to 65 with Graves' hyperthyroidism. The specimen sequenced was blood.

As DNA, the CDR3 is TGTGCCAGCAGTTATTTACGGTTAACAGATACGCAGTATTTT. Translation gives CASSYLRLTDTQYF. The chain uses TRBV6-2 or TRBV6-3 and TRBJ2-3; no firm D call. Germline CDR1 is MNHEY and CDR2 is SVGEGT. The CDR3 consists of 14 residues. Deletions cut 3 bases from V and 3 bases from J, with 10 bases between.